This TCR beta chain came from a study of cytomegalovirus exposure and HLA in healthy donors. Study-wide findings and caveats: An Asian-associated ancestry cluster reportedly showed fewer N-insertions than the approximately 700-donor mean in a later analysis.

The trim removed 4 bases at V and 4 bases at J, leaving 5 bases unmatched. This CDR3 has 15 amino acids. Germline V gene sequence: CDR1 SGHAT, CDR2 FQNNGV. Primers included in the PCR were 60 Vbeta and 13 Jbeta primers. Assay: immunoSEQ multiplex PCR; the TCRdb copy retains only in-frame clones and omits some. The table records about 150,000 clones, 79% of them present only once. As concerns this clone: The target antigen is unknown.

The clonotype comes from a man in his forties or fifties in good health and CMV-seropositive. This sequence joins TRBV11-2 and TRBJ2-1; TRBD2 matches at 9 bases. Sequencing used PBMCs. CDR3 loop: CASSSRTSAYNEQFF. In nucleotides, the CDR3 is TGTGCCAGCAGCTCCCGGACTAGCGCATACAATGAGCAGTTCTTC.